Shown below are 12 T cell receptor beta chains from a single sample sequenced in a study of cytomegalovirus exposure and HLA in healthy donors. Generated by immunoSEQ multiplex PCR, the TCRdb table keeps only in-frame clones and is missing some. The sample holds some 170,000 clones, approximately 89% seen once. Source material: PBMCs. These receptors were taken from a man between 18 and 29 years old in good health and CMV-seropositive.

The CDR3 spells CASSEGGLSPLHF. DNA of the CDR3: TGTGCCAGCAGTGAAGGGGGCTTGTCACCCCTCCACTTT. The V gene is TRBV2, the J gene TRBJ1-6, with D perhaps matching TRBD1 (5 bases). V was shortened by 1 base and J by 10 bases, with 8 bases between the two germline ends. CDR1 is SNHLY and CDR2 is FYNNEI in the germline V gene. This CDR3 region has 13 residues.

The V and J genes are TRBV10-3 and TRBJ2-6; D perhaps matches TRBD1 (6 bases). The CDR3 consists of 14 residues. V lost 11 bases and J 0 bases, leaving 11 bases between the germline ends. Germline-derived CDR1 and CDR2 are ENHRY and SYGVKD. The CDR3 DNA reads as TGTGCCGCGACCAGGGGCTCTGGGGCCAACGTCCTGACTTTC. Residues: CAATRGSGANVLTF.

The chain employs TRBV10-3 and TRBJ2-7; 7 nucleotides match TRBD1. CDR3 size: 17 residues. The junction had 14 bases not matched to a gene; V was cut back by 4 bases and J by 2 bases. Germline V gives CDR1 ENHRY, CDR2 SYGVKD. CDR3 residues: CAISGEHHNRGAYEQYF. CDR3 DNA sequence: TGTGCCATCAGTGGGGAGCACCACAACAGGGGCGCCTACGAGCAGTACTTC.

The chain is built from TRBV7-9 and TRBJ1-1, with 9 bases fitting TRBD1. In germline, CDR1 is SEHNR, CDR2 FQNEAQ (reference sequence). J lost 5 bases, V lost 5 bases, and 6 bases had no gene match. This CDR3 is built from 14 residues. CDR3 amino acids: CASSPDRGGTEAFF. The CDR3 DNA reads TGTGCCAGCAGCCCGGACAGGGGCGGGACTGAAGCTTTCTTT.

The chain uses TRBV27 and TRBJ1-3, with D perhaps TRBD1 (6 bases). CDR3 length: 15 residues. Germline lookup yields CDR1 MNHEY and CDR2 SMNVEV (reference sequence). The V and J ends lost 2 bases and 8 bases respectively, with 16 bases between them. The chain's CDR3 is CASSLRGGEADTIYF. For the CDR3, the DNA is TGTGCCAGCAGTTTACGCGGGGGCGAGGCGGACACCATATATTTT.

This clone was seen a few times. The chain carries TRBV2 and TRBJ1-2, with D possibly matching TRBD1 (6 bases). CDR1 is SNHLY, CDR2 FYNNEI, per germline. The CDR3 runs to 12 residues. Trimming removed 11 bases at V and 9 bases at J, with 19 bases between. CDR3 region: CAGLADRSRYTF. CDR3 bases: TGTGCCGGATTAGCAGACAGGAGCCGCTACACCTTC.

The J gene is TRBJ2-7, the V gene TRBV29-1; a possible D gene is TRBD2 (6 bases). Trimming cost V 3 bases and J 0 bases, with 18 bases left between them. The CDR3 contains 16 residues. Germline V gene sequence: CDR1 SQVTM, CDR2 ANQGSEA. Here the CDR3 reads CSVEGGADGASYEQYF. The CDR3 DNA sequence: TGCAGCGTTGAGGGGGGTGCGGATGGGGCCTCCTACGAGCAGTACTTC.

The chain joins TRBV28 to TRBJ1-1; D is undetermined. Trimming took off 3 bases at V and 4 bases at J, with 6 bases between the two ends. In germline, CDR1 is MDHEN, CDR2 SYDVKM. This CDR3 has 12 amino acids. The CDR3, as DNA: TGTGCCAGCAGTTTTGGAGGCACTGAAGCTTTCTTT. Amino acids: CASSFGGTEAFF.

The V and J genes are TRBV30 and TRBJ2-7, with D perhaps TRBD2 (5 bases). This CDR3 comprises 13 residues. V was clipped by 0 bases and J by 2 bases, with 8 bases between them. Germline-derived CDR1 and CDR2 are GTSNPN and SVGIG (reference sequence). The DNA for the CDR3 is TGTGCCTGGAGTGTCGGGGTCACCTACGAGCAGTACTTC. Residues: CAWSVGVTYEQYF.

The chain joins TRBV23-1 to TRBJ2-6; D is perhaps TRBD2 (6 bases). TRBV23-1 is flagged as an ORF with uncertain function. Trimming shortened V by 7 bases and J by 0 bases, and 19 bases separated the two germline ends. This CDR3 is built from 18 residues. The CDR3 DNA reads TGCGCCAGCATTTCGGGGACTCCGGTATACTCTGGGGCCAACGTCCTGACTTTC. Its protein product is CASISGTPVYSGANVLTF.

In DNA, the CDR3 is TGTGCCAGCAGTGTGGGACAGACCTACGAGCAGTACTTC. It codes for CASSVGQTYEQYF. The chain employs TRBV2 and TRBJ2-7, with 7 bases identical to TRBD1. V lost 4 bases and J lost 2; bases outside the gene matches: 2. The CDR3 contains 13 residues. Germline loops: CDR1 SNHLY, CDR2 FYNNEI.

The V gene is TRBV13, the J gene TRBJ2-3; 15 bases match TRBD2. Germline CDR1 is PRHDT and CDR2 is FYEKMQ (reference sequence). This CDR3 has 17 amino acids. V shed 5 bases and J 5 bases; nucleotides not matched to a gene: 8. The CDR3 coding sequence is TGTGCCAGCAGCCGAGGACTAGCGGGGGGGCTGGGAGATACGCAGTATTTT. Encoded protein: CASSRGLAGGLGDTQYF. The whole variable domain, filled in from reference TRBV13 and TRBJ2-3, reads AAGVIQSPRHLIKEKRETATLKCYPIPRHDTVYWYQQGPGQDPQFLISFYEKMQSDKGSIPDRFSAQQFSDYHSELNMSSLELGDSALYFCASSRGLAGGLGDTQYFGPGTRLTVL.